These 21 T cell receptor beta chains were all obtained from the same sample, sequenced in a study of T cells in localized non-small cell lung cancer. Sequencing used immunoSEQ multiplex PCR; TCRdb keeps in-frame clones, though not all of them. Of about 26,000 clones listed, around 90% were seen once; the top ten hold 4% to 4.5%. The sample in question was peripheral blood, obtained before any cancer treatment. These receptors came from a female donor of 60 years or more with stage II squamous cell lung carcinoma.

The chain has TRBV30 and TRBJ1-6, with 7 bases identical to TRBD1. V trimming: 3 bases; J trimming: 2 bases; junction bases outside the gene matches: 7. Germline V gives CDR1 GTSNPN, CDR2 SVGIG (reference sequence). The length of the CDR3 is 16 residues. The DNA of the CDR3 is TGTGCCTGGAGCCCCAGGGGGAGTACCTATAATTCACCCCTCCACTTT. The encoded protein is CAWSPRGSTYNSPLHF. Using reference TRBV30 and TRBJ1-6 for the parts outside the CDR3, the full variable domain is SQTIHQWPATLVQPVGSPLSLECTVEGTSNPNLYWYRQAAGRGLQLLFYSVGIGQISSEVPQNLSASRPQDRQFILSSKKLLLSDSGFYLCAWSPRGSTYNSPLHFGNGTRLTVT.

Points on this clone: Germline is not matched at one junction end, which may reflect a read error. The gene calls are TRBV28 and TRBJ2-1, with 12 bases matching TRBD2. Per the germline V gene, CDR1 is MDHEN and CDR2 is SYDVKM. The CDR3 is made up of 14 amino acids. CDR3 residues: CASSLLGLAGGPLF. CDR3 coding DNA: TGTGCCAGCAGTTTATTGGGGCTAGCGGGAGGGCCGCTCTTC.

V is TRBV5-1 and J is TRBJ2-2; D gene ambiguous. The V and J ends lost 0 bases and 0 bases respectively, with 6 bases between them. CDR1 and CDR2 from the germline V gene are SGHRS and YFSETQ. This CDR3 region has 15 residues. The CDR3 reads CASSLEGSNTGELFF. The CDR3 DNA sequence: TGCGCCAGCAGCTTGGAAGGGTCGAACACCGGGGAGCTGTTTTTT.

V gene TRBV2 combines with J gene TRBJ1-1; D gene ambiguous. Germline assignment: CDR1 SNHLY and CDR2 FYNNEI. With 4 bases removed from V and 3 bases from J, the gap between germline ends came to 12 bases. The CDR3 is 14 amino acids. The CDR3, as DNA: TGTGCCAGCAGTGTGAGTGGAAGGTACACTGAAGCTTTCTTT. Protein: CASSVSGRYTEAFF.

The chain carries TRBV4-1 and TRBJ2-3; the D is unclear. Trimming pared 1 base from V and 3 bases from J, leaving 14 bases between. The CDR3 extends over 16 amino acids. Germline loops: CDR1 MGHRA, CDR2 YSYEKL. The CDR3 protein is CASSQVVPTLTDTQYF. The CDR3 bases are TGCGCCAGCAGCCAAGTGGTTCCTACGCTAACAGATACGCAGTATTTT.

The CDR3 sequence: CASSYSKGAGSYEQYF. CDR3 coding DNA: TGTGCCAGCAGTTACTCGAAGGGGGCGGGGTCCTACGAGCAGTACTTC. The V and J genes are TRBV6-5 and TRBJ2-7, with D perhaps TRBD1 (7 bases). V lost 0 bases and J 1 base, leaving 13 bases between the germline ends. This CDR3 comprises 16 residues. Germline V lookup: CDR1 MNHEY, CDR2 SVGAGI.

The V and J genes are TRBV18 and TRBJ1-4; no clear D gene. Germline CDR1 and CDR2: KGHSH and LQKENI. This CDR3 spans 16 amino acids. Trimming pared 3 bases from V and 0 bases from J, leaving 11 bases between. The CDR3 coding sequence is TGTGCCAGCTCACCGTTAAGGGCCACAACTAATGAAAAACTGTTTTTT. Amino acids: CASSPLRATTNEKLFF.

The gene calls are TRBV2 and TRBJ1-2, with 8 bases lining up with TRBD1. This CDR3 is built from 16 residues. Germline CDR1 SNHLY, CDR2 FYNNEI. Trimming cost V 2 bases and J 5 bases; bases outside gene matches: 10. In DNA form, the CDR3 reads TGTGCCAGCAGTGAAAGGACAGGGAGGGGTAATTATGGCTACACCTTC. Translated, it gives CASSERTGRGNYGYTF.

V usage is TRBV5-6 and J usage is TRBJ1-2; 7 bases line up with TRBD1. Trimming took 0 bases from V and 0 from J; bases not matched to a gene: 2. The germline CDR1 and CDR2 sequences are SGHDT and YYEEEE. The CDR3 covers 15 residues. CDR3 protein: CASSLGGQSNYGYTF. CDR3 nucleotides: TGTGCCAGCAGCTTGGGGGGACAGTCTAACTATGGCTACACCTTC. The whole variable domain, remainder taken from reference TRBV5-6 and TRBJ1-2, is DAGVTQSPTHLIKTRGQQVTLRCSPKSGHDTVSWYQQALGQGPQFIFQYYEEEERQRGNFPDRFSGHQFPNYSSELNVNALLLGDSALYLCASSLGGQSNYGYTFGSGTRLTVV.

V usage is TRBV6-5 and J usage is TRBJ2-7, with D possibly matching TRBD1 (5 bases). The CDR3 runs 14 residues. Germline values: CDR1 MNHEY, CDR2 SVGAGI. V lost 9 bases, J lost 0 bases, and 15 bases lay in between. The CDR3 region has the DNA TGTGCCAGTGCAAGGGGCCAGAGCTCCTACGAGCAGTACTTC. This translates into CASARGQSSYEQYF.

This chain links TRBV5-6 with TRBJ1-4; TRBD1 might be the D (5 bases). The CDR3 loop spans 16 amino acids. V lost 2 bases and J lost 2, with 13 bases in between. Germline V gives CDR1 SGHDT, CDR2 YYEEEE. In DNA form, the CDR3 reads TGTGCCAGCAGCTTACTGGGGGAGGCGACTAATGAAAAACTGTTTTTT. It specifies CASSLLGEATNEKLFF.

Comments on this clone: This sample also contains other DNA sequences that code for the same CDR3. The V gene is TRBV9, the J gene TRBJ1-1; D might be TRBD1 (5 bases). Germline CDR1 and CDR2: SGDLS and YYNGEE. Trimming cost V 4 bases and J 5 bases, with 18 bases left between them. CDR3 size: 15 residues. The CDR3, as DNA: TGTGCCAGCAGCCACGTAGGAGGGGAAAGGACTGAAGCTTTCTTT. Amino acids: CASSHVGGERTEAFF.

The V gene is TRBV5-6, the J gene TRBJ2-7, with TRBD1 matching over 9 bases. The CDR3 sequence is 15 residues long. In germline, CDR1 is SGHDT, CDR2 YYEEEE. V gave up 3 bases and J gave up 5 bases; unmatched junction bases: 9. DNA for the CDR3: TGTGCCAGCAGCTCTAAGGGGACAGGGAACCACGAGCAGTACTTC. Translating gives CASSSKGTGNHEQYF.

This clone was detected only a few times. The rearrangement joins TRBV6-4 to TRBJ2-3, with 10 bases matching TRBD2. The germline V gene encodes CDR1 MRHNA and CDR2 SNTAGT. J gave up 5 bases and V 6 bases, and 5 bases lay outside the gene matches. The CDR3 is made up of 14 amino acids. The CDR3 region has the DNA TGTGCCAGCAGCTCTAGCGGGGGTCTAGATACGCAGTATTTT. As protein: CASSSSGGLDTQYF.

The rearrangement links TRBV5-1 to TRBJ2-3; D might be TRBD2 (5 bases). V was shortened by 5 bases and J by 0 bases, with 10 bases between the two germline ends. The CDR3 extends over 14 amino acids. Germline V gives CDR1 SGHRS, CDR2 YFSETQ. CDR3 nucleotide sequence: TGCGCCAGCAGGCTTGGAGGCAGCACAGATACGCAGTATTTT. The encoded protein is CASRLGGSTDTQYF.

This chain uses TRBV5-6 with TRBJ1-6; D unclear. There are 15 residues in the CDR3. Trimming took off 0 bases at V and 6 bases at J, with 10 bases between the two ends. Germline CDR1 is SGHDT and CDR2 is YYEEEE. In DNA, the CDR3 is TGTGCCAGCAGCTTGGCTGGCAGACTTAATTCACCCCTCCACTTT. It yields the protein CASSLAGRLNSPLHF. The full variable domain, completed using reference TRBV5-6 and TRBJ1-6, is DAGVTQSPTHLIKTRGQQVTLRCSPKSGHDTVSWYQQALGQGPQFIFQYYEEEERQRGNFPDRFSGHQFPNYSSELNVNALLLGDSALYLCASSLAGRLNSPLHFGNGTRLTVT.

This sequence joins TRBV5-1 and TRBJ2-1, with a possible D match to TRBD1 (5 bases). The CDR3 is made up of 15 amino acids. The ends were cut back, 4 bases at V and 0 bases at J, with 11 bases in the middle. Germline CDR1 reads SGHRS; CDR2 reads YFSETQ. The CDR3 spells CASSVGAVSYNEQFF. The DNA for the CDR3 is TGCGCCAGCAGCGTAGGGGCCGTCTCCTACAATGAGCAGTTCTTC.

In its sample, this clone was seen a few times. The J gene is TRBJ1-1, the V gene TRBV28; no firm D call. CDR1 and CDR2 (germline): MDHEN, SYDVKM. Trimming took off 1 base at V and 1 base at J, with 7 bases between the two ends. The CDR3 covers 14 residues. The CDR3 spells CASSLFRRNTEAFF. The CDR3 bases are TGTGCCAGCAGTTTATTCAGGCGGAACACTGAAGCTTTCTTT. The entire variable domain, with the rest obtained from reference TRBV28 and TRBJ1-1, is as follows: DVKVTQSSRYLVKRTGEKVFLECVQDMDHENMFWYRQDPGLGLRLIYFSYDVKMKEKGDIPEGYSVSREKKERFSLILESASTNQTSMYLCASSLFRRNTEAFFGQGTRLTVV.

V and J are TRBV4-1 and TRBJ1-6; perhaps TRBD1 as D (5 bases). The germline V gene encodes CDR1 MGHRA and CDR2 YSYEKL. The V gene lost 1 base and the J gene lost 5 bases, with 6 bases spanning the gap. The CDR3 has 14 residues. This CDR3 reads CASSQGRDNSPLHF. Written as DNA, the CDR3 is TGCGCCAGCAGCCAAGGCAGGGATAATTCACCCCTCCACTTT.

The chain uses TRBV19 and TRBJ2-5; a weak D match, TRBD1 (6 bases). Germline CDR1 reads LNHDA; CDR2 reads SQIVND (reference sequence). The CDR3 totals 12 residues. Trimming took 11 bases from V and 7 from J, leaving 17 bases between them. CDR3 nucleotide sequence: TGTGCCTCCGGACAGCAGACAGGGACCCAGTACTTC. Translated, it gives CASGQQTGTQYF.

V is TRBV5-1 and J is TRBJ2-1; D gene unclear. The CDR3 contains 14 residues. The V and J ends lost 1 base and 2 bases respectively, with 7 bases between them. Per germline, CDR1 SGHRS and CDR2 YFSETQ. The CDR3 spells CASSLSGAYNEQFF. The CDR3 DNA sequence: TGCGCCAGCAGCTTGTCTGGGGCCTACAATGAGCAGTTCTTC.